Shown below are 24 T cell receptor beta chains from a single sample sequenced in a study of cytotoxic CD8 clonotypes in ibrutinib-treated CLL (dated by TCRdb to the early 2020s). Receptor amplification or capture employed the immunoSEQ multiplex PCR assay. This immuneACCESS table, as held by TCRdb, lists in-frame sequences with V and J called but not all clones. Of the missing ones, under half trace to an unresolved V gene in checked studies; the others have no known cause. Within this sample are 80,000 to 95,000 clones, with about 76% of them counted one time only. The ten largest make up 4% to 5.5% of the sample. The time point label, as the study defines it: more than 10 months on ibrutinib. Sample: PBMCs, taken after 12 months of ibrutinib treatment. The receptors were sampled from a human donor with chronic lymphocytic leukemia.

In its sample, this clone was seen once. The rearrangement links TRBV7-9 to TRBJ1-4; 12 bases agree with TRBD1. The CDR3 sequence is 14 residues long. The V segment lost 7 bases and the J segment 8 bases; nucleotides outside the gene matches: 5. Germline V gene data show CDR1 as SEHNR and CDR2 as FQNEAQ (reference sequence). DNA for the CDR3: TGTGCCAGCAACCCCGGGACAGGGGGCGAAAAACTGTTTTTT. This encodes CASNPGTGGEKLFF.

In its sample, this clone was seen a few times. J is TRBJ1-2 and V is TRBV6-5; the D gene is possibly TRBD1 (5 bases). The CDR3 has 14 residues. Deletions cut 8 bases from V and 4 bases from J, with 17 bases between. Germline CDR1 reads MNHEY; CDR2 reads SVGAGI. The CDR3 DNA reads TGTGCCAGCCGAATGGGGCAGTCCTTCTATGGCTACACCTTC. This gives the protein CASRMGQSFYGYTF.

The rearrangement links TRBV7-6 to TRBJ2-3, with D perhaps TRBD2 (5 bases). This CDR3 is 14 amino acids long. The germline V gene encodes CDR1 SGHVS and CDR2 FNYEAQ. V lost 8 bases, J lost 4 bases, and 16 bases lay in between. The CDR3 spells CASGPGGAADTQYF. The DNA of the CDR3 is TGTGCCAGCGGGCCCGGTGGAGCGGCAGATACGCAGTATTTT.

The chain joins TRBV4-2 to TRBJ2-5; D is undetermined. The V end lost 1 base, the J end lost 3 bases, and 9 bases lay between the germline ends. This CDR3 comprises 14 residues. Germline CDR1 is LGHNA and CDR2 is YNFKEQ. The DNA for the CDR3 is TGTGCCAGCAGCCAAGCAGACCCCGAAGAGACCCAGTACTTC. This codes for CASSQADPEETQYF.

V gene TRBV9 combines with J gene TRBJ2-5, with no clear D. The V end was cut by 0 bases, the J end by 1 base, with 13 bases between. Germline loops: CDR1 SGDLS, CDR2 YYNGEE. The CDR3 is 16 residues long. The CDR3 DNA follows: TGTGCCAGCAGCGTAGGGGCAGGCACCACCCAAGAGACCCAGTACTTC. Its protein product is CASSVGAGTTQETQYF.

The V and J genes are TRBV18 and TRBJ2-5; D gene unclear. The ends were cut back, 2 bases at V and 5 bases at J, with 15 bases in the middle. The CDR3 runs 15 residues. Germline V CDR1 and CDR2: KGHSH, LQKENI. The CDR3 reads CASSPGFGLGETQYF. The CDR3 DNA reads TGTGCCAGCTCACCAGGTTTTGGATTGGGCGAGACCCAGTACTTC.

This clone was seen once. The chain couples TRBV30 to TRBJ1-5; possibly TRBD1 for D (5 bases). This CDR3 is 11 amino acids long. The V end lost 3 bases, the J end lost 9 bases, and 9 bases lay between the germline ends. The V gene's germline CDR1 is GTSNPN and CDR2 SVGIG (reference sequence). DNA for the CDR3: TGTGCCTGGAGCGACCAGGGGCCCCAGCATTTT. The encoded protein is CAWSDQGPQHF.

The chain recombines TRBV7-2 with TRBJ2-7, with 8 positions matching TRBD1. The CDR3 is 16 residues long. The germline V gene has CDR1 SGHTA and CDR2 FQGNSA. V lost 1 base and J lost 6; bases outside the gene matches: 11. The CDR3 sequence is CASSLVGGPTGGEQYF. The CDR3 DNA reads TGTGCCAGCAGCTTAGTAGGTGGGCCCACAGGGGGCGAGCAGTACTTC.

The chain uses TRBV29-1 and TRBJ2-5; D is possibly TRBD2 (7 bases). The germline V gene encodes CDR1 SQVTM and CDR2 ANQGSEA. Trimming took off 7 bases at V and 4 bases at J, with 19 bases between the two ends. CDR3 size: 14 residues. CDR3 sequence reads: CSARGGVQGETQYF. The CDR3 DNA reads TGCAGCGCTCGAGGGGGGGTACAGGGAGAGACCCAGTACTTC.

The chain uses TRBV18 and TRBJ1-1, with D unclear. The V gene lost 6 bases and the J gene lost 1 base, with 18 bases spanning the gap. CDR1 and CDR2 from the germline V gene are KGHSH and LQKENI. The CDR3 totals 16 residues. The CDR3 loop is CASSPGWVLKNTEAFF. The CDR3 region has the DNA TGTGCCAGCTCCCCCGGGTGGGTGTTGAAGAACACTGAAGCTTTCTTT. Complete variable domain (other parts from reference TRBV18 and TRBJ1-1): NAGVMQNPRHLVRRRGQEARLRCSPMKGHSHVYWYRQLPEEGLKFMVYLQKENIIDESGMPKERFSAEFPKEGPSILRIQQVVRGDSAAYFCASSPGWVLKNTEAFFGQGTRLTVV.

V usage is TRBV28 and J usage is TRBJ2-7, with 8 bases lining up with TRBD1. The V and J ends lost 6 bases and 3 bases, in that order; junction bases with no gene match: 4. The CDR3 consists of 13 residues. CDR1 MDHEN and CDR2 SYDVKM come from the germline V gene. CDR3 bases: TGTGCCAGCAGGCTCGACAGGGGCTACGAGCAGTACTTC. This sequence encodes CASRLDRGYEQYF. The variable domain in full, completed from reference TRBV28 and TRBJ2-7, reads DVKVTQSSRYLVKRTGEKVFLECVQDMDHENMFWYRQDPGLGLRLIYFSYDVKMKEKGDIPEGYSVSREKKERFSLILESASTNQTSMYLCASRLDRGYEQYFGPGTRLTVT.

This rearrangement joins TRBV7-8 to TRBJ2-4, with TRBD2 as a possible D gene (6 bases). The CDR3 length is 16 residues. V lost 3 bases to trimming and J lost 0 bases, with 12 bases between them. Germline assignment: CDR1 SGHVS and CDR2 FQNEAQ. Here the CDR3 DNA reads TGTGCCAGCAGCTTGGGGGGTCGGATAGCCAAAAACATTCAGTACTTC. This encodes CASSLGGRIAKNIQYF.

This clone was detected only once. CDR3 sequence reads: CASSPLGTTDTQYF. Here the CDR3 DNA reads TGTGCCAGCAGCCCCCTGGGGACGACAGATACGCAGTATTTT. The rearrangement joins TRBV7-2 to TRBJ2-3; TRBD1 or TRBD2 may be the D gene (5 bases each). The CDR3 has 14 residues. Trimming pared 5 bases from V and 3 bases from J, leaving 12 bases between. Per the germline V gene, CDR1 is SGHTA and CDR2 is FQGNSA.

Only one count was recorded for this clone. Sequence at one end of the junction differs from germline and may be a read error. V and J are TRBV9 and TRBJ2-3; D not resolved. The germline CDR1 and CDR2 sequences are SGDLS and YYNGEE. This CDR3 has 14 amino acids. For the CDR3, the DNA is TGTGCCAACAGCGTTGGTGTGGGCACAGATACGCAGTATTTT. Translating gives CANSVGVGTDTQYF. Using reference TRBV9 and TRBJ2-3 for the parts outside the CDR3, the full variable domain is DSGVTQTPKHLITATGQRVTLRCSPRSGDLSVYWYQQSLDQGLQFLIQYYNGEERAKGNILERFSAQQFPDLHSELNLSSLELGDSALYFCANSVGVGTDTQYFGPGTRLTVL.

The rearrangement uses TRBV7-3 and TRBJ2-3; 8 bases are shared with TRBD2. This CDR3 spans 16 amino acids. The V and J ends lost 5 bases and 6 bases, in that order; junction bases with no gene match: 13. CDR1 is SGHTA, CDR2 FQGTGA, per germline. The CDR3 sequence: CASSPLSSGARDTQYF. The CDR3 bases are TGTGCCAGCAGCCCCCTCAGTAGCGGGGCCAGGGATACGCAGTATTTT.

This sequence joins TRBV27 and TRBJ2-3; D is perhaps TRBD1 or TRBD2 (5 bases each). Trimming left V 10 bases short and J 4 bases short, with 12 bases between. The CDR3 consists of 12 residues. The germline V gene encodes CDR1 MNHEY and CDR2 SMNVEV (reference sequence). The CDR3 reads CATRGNADTQYF. The CDR3 bases are TGTGCCACCCGGGGCAACGCAGATACGCAGTATTTT.

The J gene is TRBJ2-3, the V gene TRBV5-1; 8 bases match TRBD2. Germline V CDR1 and CDR2: SGHRS, YFSETQ. CDR3 length equals 14 residues. The ends lost 0 bases at V and 4 bases at J; junction bases unmatched: 1. CDR3 DNA sequence: TGCGCCAGCAGCTTGGCGGGAGGGGCAGATACGCAGTATTTT. It encodes CASSLAGGADTQYF. Full variable domain (outside the CDR3, taken from reference TRBV5-1 and TRBJ2-3): KAGVTQTPRYLIKTRGQQVTLSCSPISGHRSVSWYQQTPGQGLQFLFEYFSETQRNKGNFPGRFSGRQFSNSRSEMNVSTLELGDSALYLCASSLAGGADTQYFGPGTRLTVL.

This sequence joins TRBV19 and TRBJ1-3, with a tentative D call TRBD1 (5 bases). This CDR3 comprises 18 residues. Trimming took 3 bases from V and 0 from J, leaving 18 bases between them. Looked up from germline, CDR1 is LNHDA and CDR2 is SQIVND (reference sequence). The CDR3 region is CASSIAPRAAGSGNTIYF. Written as DNA, the CDR3 is TGTGCCAGTAGTATTGCCCCCAGGGCAGCCGGCTCTGGAAACACCATATATTTT.

J is TRBJ1-4 and V is TRBV18; 9 bases agree with TRBD1. The V segment lost 3 bases and the J segment 6 bases; nucleotides outside the gene matches: 5. The CDR3 spans 15 residues. The V gene's germline CDR1 is KGHSH and CDR2 LQKENI. CDR3 sequence: CASSPTQGADEKLFF. CDR3 bases: TGTGCCAGCTCACCTACACAGGGGGCGGATGAAAAACTGTTTTTT.

The chain is built from TRBV7-9 and TRBJ1-4, with TRBD1 identical over 8 bases. Germline assignment: CDR1 SEHNR and CDR2 FQNEAQ (reference sequence). Trimming at V came to 6 bases and at J to 7 bases, leaving 4 bases not matched to a gene. This CDR3 is 13 amino acids long. The CDR3 DNA reads TGTGCCAGCAGAGGACAGGGTGGTGAAAAACTGTTTTTT. Translating it yields CASRGQGGEKLFF.

J is TRBJ1-3 and V is TRBV7-3; no clear D. Germline values: CDR1 SGHTA, CDR2 FQGTGA. With 5 bases removed from V and 0 bases from J, the gap between germline ends came to 8 bases. This CDR3 spans 14 amino acids. DNA of the CDR3: TGTGCCAGCAGCCCCGGCCCCTCTGGAAACACCATATATTTT. It yields the protein CASSPGPSGNTIYF.

This clone was seen a single time. V usage is TRBV11-2 and J usage is TRBJ2-7; TRBD1 agrees at 8 bases. The trim removed 3 bases at V and 12 bases at J, leaving 10 bases unmatched. The germline V gene has CDR1 SGHAT and CDR2 FQNNGV. There are 13 residues in the CDR3. CDR3 protein: CASSFRDRGLRYF. The CDR3 coding sequence is TGTGCCAGCAGCTTTAGAGACAGGGGTTTGCGGTACTTC.

J is TRBJ2-7 and V is TRBV5-6, with D possibly TRBD1 on 5 matching bases. The CDR3 runs to 13 residues. Trimming left V 1 base short and J 2 bases short, with 7 bases between. CDR1 and CDR2 (germline): SGHDT, YYEEEE. Here the CDR3 DNA reads TGTGCCAGCAGCTTGACAGGACCCTACGAGCAGTACTTC. This translates into CASSLTGPYEQYF.

This chain links TRBV7-2 with TRBJ2-3; the match to TRBD2 covers 7 bases. Germline V gene data show CDR1 as SGHTA and CDR2 as FQGNSA. Unmatched junction bases numbered 5, after V lost 1 base and J lost 1 base. The CDR3 extends over 16 amino acids. This CDR3 reads CASSLGWAGGTDTQYF. CDR3 coding DNA: TGTGCCAGCAGCTTAGGTTGGGCGGGAGGCACAGATACGCAGTATTTT.